This T cell receptor beta chain was identified during a study of technical replicates of blood from a few donors. There are a few counts of this clone. TCRdb's table, derived via immunoSEQ multiplex PCR, lists solely in-frame clones and lacks some. The sample includes fewer than 90,000 clones, about 92% of them seen just once. CDR1 is LNHDA, CDR2 SQIVND, per germline (reference sequence). Trimming at V came to 6 bases and at J to 0 bases, leaving 7 bases not matched to a gene. The CDR3 contains 15 residues. Sequencing input: T cells isolated from PBMCs. The clonotype was recovered from a human donor in good health. The rearrangement joins TRBV19 to TRBJ2-7; TRBD1 agrees at 8 bases. DNA of the CDR3: TGTGCCAGTAGAACAGGGGGAAGGAGCTCCTACGAGCAGTACTTC. Protein product: CASRTGGRSSYEQYF. Full variable domain (remainder filled in from reference TRBV19 and TRBJ2-7): DGGITQSPKYLFRKEGQNVTLSCEQNLNHDAMYWYRQDPGQGLRLIYYSQIVNDFQKGDIAEGYSVSREKKESFPLTVTSAQKNPTAFYLCASRTGGRSSYEQYFGPGTRLTVT.